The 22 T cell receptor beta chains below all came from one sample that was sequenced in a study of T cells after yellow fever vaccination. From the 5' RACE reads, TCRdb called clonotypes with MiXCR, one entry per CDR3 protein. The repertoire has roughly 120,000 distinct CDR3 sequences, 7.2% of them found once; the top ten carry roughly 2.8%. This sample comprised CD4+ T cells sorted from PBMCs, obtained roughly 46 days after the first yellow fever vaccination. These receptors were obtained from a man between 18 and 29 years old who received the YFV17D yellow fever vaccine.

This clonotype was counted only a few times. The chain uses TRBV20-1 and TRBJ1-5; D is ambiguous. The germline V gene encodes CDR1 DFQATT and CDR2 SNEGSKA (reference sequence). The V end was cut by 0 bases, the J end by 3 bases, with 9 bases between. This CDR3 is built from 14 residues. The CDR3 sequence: CSARDPRTNQPQHF. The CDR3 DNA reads TGCAGTGCTAGAGATCCCCGCACCAATCAGCCCCAGCATTTT.

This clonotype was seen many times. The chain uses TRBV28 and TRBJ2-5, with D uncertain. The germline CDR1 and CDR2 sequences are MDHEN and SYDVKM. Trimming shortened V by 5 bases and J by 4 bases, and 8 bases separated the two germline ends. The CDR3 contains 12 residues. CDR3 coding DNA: TGTGCCAGCAGTCCGTTGGTAGAGACCCAGTACTTC. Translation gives CASSPLVETQYF.

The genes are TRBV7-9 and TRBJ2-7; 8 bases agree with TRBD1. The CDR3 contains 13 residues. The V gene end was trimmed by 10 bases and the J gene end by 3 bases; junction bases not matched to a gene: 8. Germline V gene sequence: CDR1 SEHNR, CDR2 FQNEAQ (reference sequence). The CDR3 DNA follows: TGTGCCATCACAGGGGGGAGCTACTACGAGCAGTACTTC. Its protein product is CAITGGSYYEQYF. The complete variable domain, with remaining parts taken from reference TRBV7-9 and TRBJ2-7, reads DTGVSQNPRHKITKRGQNVTFRCDPISEHNRLYWYRQTLGQGPEFLTYFQNEAQLEKSRLLSDRFSAERPKGSFSTLEIQRTEQGDSAMYLCAITGGSYYEQYFGPGTRLTVT.

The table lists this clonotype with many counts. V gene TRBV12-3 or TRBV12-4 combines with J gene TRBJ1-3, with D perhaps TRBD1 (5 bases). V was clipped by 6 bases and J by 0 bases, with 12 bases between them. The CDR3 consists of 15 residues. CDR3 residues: CASSMGQGSGNTIYF. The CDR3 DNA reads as TGTGCCAGCAGCATGGGGCAGGGCTCTGGAAACACCATATATTTT.

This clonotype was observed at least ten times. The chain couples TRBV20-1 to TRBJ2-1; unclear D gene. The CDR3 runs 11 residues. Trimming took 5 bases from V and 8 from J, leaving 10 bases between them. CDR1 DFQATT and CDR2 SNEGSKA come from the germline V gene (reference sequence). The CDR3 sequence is CSADHQDEQFF. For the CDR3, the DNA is TGCAGTGCTGACCACCAGGATGAGCAGTTCTTC.

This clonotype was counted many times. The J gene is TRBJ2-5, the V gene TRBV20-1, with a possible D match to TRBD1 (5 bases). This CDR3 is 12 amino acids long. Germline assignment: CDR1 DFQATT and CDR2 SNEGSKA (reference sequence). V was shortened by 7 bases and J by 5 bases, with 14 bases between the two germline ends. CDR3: CSVLGLGETQYF. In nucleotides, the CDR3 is TGCAGTGTCTTGGGGCTTGGGGAGACCCAGTACTTC.

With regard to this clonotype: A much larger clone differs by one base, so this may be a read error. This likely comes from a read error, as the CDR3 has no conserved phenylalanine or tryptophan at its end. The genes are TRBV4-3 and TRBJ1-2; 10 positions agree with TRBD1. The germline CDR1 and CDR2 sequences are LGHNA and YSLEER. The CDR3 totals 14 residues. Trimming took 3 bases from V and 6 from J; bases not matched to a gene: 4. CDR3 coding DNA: TGCGCCAGCAGCCAGGACAGGGGGAGAGATGGCTACACCCTC. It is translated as CASSQDRGRDGYTL.

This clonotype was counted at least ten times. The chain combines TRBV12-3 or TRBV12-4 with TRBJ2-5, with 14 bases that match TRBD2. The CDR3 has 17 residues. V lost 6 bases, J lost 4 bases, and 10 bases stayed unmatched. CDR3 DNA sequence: TGTGCCAGCAGCGGGCGGACTAGCGGGGGGATTCGAGAGACCCAGTACTTC. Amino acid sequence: CASSGRTSGGIRETQYF.

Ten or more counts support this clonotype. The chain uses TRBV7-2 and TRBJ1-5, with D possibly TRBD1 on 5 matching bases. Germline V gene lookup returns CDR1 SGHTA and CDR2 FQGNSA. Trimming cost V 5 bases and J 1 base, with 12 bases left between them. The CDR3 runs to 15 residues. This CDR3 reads CASSLMWDSNQPQHF. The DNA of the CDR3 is TGTGCCAGCAGCCTAATGTGGGACAGCAATCAGCCCCAGCATTTT.

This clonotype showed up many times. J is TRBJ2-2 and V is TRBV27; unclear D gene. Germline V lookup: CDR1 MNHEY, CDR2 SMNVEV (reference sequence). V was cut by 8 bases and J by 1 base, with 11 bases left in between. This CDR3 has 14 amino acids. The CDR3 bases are TGTGCCAGCTCCCAACGTGTGAACACCGGGGAGCTGTTTTTT. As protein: CASSQRVNTGELFF.

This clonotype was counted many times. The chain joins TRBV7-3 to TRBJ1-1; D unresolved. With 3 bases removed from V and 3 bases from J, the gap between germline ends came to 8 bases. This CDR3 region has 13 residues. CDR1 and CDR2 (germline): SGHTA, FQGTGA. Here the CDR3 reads CASSFSMDTEAFF. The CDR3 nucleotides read TGTGCCAGCAGCTTTTCGATGGACACTGAAGCTTTCTTT.

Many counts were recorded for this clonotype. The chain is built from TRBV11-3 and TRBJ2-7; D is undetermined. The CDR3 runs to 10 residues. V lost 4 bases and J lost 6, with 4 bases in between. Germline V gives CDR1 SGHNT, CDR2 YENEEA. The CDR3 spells CASSSTEQYV. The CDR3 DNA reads TGTGCCAGCAGCTCGACCGAGCAGTACGTC.

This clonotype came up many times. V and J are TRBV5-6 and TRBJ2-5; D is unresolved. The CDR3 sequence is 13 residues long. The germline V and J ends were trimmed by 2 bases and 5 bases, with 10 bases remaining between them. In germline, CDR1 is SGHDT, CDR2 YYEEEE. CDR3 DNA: TGTGCCAGCAGCTTCCGCCCCTGGGAGACCCAGTACTTC. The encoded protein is CASSFRPWETQYF.

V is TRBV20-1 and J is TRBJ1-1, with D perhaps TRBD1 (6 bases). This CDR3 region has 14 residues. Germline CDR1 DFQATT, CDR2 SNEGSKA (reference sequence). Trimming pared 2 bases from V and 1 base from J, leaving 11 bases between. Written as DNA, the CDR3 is TGCAGTGCTAGAAAGGGGACATCGAACACTGAAGCTTTCTTT. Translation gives CSARKGTSNTEAFF.

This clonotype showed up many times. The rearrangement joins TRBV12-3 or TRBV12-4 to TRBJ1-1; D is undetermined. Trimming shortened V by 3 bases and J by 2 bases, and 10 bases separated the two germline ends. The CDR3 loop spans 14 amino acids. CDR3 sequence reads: CASSFPGSNTEAFF. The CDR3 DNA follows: TGTGCCAGCAGTTTCCCGGGGAGCAACACTGAAGCTTTCTTT.

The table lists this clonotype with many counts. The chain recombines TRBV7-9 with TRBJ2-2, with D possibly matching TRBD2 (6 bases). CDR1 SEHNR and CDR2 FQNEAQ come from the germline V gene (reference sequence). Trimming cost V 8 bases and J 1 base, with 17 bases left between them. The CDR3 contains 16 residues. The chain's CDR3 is CASEPAGGENTGELFF. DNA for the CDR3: TGTGCCAGCGAGCCCGCCGGAGGGGAGAACACCGGGGAGCTGTTTTTT.

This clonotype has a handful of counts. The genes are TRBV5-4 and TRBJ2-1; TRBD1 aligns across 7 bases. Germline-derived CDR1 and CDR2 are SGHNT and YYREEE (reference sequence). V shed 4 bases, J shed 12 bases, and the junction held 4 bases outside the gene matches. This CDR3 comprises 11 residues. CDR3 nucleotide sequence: TGTGCCAGCAGCACGACAGGGAGGCAGTTCTTC. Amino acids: CASSTTGRQFF.

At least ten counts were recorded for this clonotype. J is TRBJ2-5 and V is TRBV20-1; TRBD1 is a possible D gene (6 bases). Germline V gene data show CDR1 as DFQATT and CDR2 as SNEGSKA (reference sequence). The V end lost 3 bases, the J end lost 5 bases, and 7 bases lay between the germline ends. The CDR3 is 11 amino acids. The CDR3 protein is CSARRGETQYF. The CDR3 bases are TGCAGTGCTAGGAGGGGGGAGACCCAGTACTTC.

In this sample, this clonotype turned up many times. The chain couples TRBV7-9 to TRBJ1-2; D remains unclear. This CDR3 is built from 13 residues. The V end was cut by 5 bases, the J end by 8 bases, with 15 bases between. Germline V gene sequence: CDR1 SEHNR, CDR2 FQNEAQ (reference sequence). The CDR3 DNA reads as TGTGCCAGCAGCGTCGGGAGGCTTGAGGGCTACACCTTC. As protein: CASSVGRLEGYTF. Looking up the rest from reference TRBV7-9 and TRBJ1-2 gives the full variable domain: DTGVSQNPRHKITKRGQNVTFRCDPISEHNRLYWYRQTLGQGPEFLTYFQNEAQLEKSRLLSDRFSAERPKGSFSTLEIQRTEQGDSAMYLCASSVGRLEGYTFGSGTRLTVV.

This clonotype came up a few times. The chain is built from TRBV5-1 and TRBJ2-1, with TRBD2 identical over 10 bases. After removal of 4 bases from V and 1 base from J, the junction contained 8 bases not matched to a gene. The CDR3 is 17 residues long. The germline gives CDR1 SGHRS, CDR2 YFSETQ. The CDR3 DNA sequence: TGCGCCAGCAGCGGGGGTAGCGGGGGGACTTCCTACAATGAGCAGTTCTTC. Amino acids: CASSGGSGGTSYNEQFF.

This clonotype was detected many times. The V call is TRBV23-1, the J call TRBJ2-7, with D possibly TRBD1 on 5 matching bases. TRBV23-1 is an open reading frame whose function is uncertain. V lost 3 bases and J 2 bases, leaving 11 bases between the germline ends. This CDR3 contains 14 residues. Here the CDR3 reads CASSQQGSPYEQYV. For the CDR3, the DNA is TGCGCCAGCAGTCAGCAGGGATCCCCCTACGAGCAGTACGTC.

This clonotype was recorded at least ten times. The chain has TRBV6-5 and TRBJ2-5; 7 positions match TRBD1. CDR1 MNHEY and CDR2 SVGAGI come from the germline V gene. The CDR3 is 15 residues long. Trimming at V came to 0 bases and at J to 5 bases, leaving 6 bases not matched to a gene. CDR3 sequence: CASSYSRGHGETQYF. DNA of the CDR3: TGTGCCAGCAGTTACTCTAGGGGGCACGGGGAGACCCAGTACTTC.